This entry lists 6 T cell receptor beta chains sequenced from one sample in a study of cytomegalovirus exposure and HLA in healthy donors. In the PCR, 60 Vbeta and 13 Jbeta primers were used. Libraries were prepared by immunoSEQ multiplex PCR; TCRdb keeps only in-frame clonotypes and omits some of them. This table holds about 150,000 clones, over 65% found once. Sequencing was performed on PBMCs. These receptors all stem from a man aged 40-49 years in good health and CMV-seropositive.

This sequence joins TRBV5-1 and TRBJ2-2; weak D call: TRBD2 (5 bases). CDR3 size: 17 residues. The germline CDR1 and CDR2 sequences are SGHRS and YFSETQ. The V end was cut by 0 bases, the J end by 7 bases, with 19 bases between. The CDR3 nucleotides read TGCGCCAGCAGCTTGGCGGGTGCGGGTAACAATGGCGGGGAGCTGTTTTTT. Its protein is CASSLAGAGNNGGELFF.

To note about this clone: At one boundary the junction diverges from the germline segment, which might be a read error. The chain joins TRBV27 to TRBJ2-1; 9 bases match TRBD2. The V gene's germline CDR1 is MNHEY and CDR2 SMNVEV (reference sequence). The CDR3 is 16 amino acids. The CDR3: CASSLSTSGSYNERFF. Written as DNA, the CDR3 is TGTGCCAGCAGTTTATCGACTAGCGGAAGCTACAATGAGCGGTTCTTC.

CDR3 coding DNA: TGTGCCAGCAGAGCCACCGGGAACACTGAAGCTTTCTTT. Translating gives CASRATGNTEAFF. V and J are TRBV27 and TRBJ1-1; no definite D call. The V gene's germline CDR1 is MNHEY and CDR2 SMNVEV (reference sequence). The CDR3 covers 13 residues. Trimming took off 6 bases at V and 1 base at J, with 9 bases between the two ends.

The V call is TRBV5-6, the J call TRBJ1-1; 8 bases are a match to TRBD1. This CDR3 comprises 14 residues. The V gene end was trimmed by 4 bases and the J gene end by 7 bases; junction bases not matched to a gene: 9. The V gene's germline CDR1 is SGHDT and CDR2 YYEEEE. The CDR3 coding sequence is TGTGCCAGCAGCCTGCCGGGACAGGCATTTGAAGCTTTCTTT. Protein: CASSLPGQAFEAFF.

The chain combines TRBV6-6 with TRBJ2-1; 10 bases fit TRBD2. V shed 2 bases, J shed 14 bases, and the junction held 12 bases outside the gene matches. The CDR3 is made up of 15 amino acids. Germline V gives CDR1 MNHNY, CDR2 SVGAGI (reference sequence). The CDR3 protein is CASSYATVHLAGEFF. DNA for the CDR3: TGTGCCAGCAGTTACGCAACCGTTCATCTAGCGGGAGAGTTCTTC.

The V gene is TRBV2, the J gene TRBJ2-7; TRBD2 matches at 7 bases. Germline V CDR1 and CDR2: SNHLY, FYNNEI. The CDR3 covers 12 residues. V was pared by 7 bases and J by 3 bases, with 3 bases of the junction left unmatched. The CDR3 reads CASNPGGYEQYF. The CDR3 coding sequence is TGTGCCAGCAACCCGGGAGGCTACGAGCAGTACTTC.